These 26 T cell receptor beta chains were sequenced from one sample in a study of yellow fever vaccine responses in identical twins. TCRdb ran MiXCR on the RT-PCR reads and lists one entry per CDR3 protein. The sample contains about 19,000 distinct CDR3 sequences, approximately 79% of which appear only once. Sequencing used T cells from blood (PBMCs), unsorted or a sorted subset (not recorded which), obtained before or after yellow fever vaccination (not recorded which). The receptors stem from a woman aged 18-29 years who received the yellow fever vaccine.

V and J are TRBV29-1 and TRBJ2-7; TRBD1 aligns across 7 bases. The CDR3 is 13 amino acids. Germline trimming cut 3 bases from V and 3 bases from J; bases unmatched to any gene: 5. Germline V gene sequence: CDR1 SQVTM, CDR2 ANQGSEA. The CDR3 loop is CSVDGQADYEQYF. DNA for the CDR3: TGCAGCGTTGATGGACAGGCCGACTACGAGCAGTACTTC.

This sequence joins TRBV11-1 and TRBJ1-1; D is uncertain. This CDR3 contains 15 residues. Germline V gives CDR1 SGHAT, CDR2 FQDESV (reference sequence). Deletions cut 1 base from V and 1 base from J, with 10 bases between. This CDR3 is CASSLVGAPNTEAFF. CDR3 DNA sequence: TGTGCCAGCAGCTTAGTTGGAGCACCGAACACTGAAGCTTTCTTT. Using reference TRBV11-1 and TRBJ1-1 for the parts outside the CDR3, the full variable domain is EAEVAQSPRYKITEKSQAVAFWCDPISGHATLYWYRQILGQGPELLVQFQDESVVDDSQLPKDRFSAERLKGVDSTLKIQPAELGDSAMYLCASSLVGAPNTEAFFGQGTRLTVV.

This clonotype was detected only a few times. The CDR3 nucleotides are TGTGCCACCAGTGAGTGGCGGACGGGGAACAATGAGCAGTTCTTC. Translated: CATSEWRTGNNEQFF. This sequence joins TRBV24-1 and TRBJ2-1; possibly TRBD2 for D (5 bases). Germline CDR1 and CDR2: KGHDR and SFDVKD. V lost 4 bases and J lost 5, with 14 bases in between. The CDR3 sequence is 15 residues long.

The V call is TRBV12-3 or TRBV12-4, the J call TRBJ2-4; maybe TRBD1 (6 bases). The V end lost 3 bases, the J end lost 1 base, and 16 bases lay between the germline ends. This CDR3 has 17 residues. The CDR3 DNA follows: TGTGCCAGCAGTTTTAGTTCGACAGGCCCCGCCAAAAACATTCAGTACTTC. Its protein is CASSFSSTGPAKNIQYF.

CDR3 bases: TGTGCCAGCTCACCAGCGAGCCAAACAGAGAATGGCTACACCTTC. It is translated as CASSPASQTENGYTF. The chain combines TRBV18 with TRBJ1-2; no definite D call. V lost 2 bases and J 6 bases, leaving 16 bases between the germline ends. The CDR3 length is 15 residues. Germline-derived CDR1 and CDR2 are KGHSH and LQKENI.

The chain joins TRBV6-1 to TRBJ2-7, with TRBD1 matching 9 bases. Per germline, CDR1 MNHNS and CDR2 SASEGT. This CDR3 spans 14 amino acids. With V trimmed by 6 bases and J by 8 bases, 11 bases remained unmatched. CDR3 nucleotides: TGTGCCAGCAGATCGGGACAGGGTGGGATGAAGCAGTACTTC. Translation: CASRSGQGGMKQYF.

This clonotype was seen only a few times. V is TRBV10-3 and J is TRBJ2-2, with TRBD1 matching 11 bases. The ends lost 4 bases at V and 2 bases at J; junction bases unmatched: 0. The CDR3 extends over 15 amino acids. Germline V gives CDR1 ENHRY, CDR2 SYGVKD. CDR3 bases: TGTGCCATCAGTGGGACAGGGGGCAACACCGGGGAGCTGTTTTTT. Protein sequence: CAISGTGGNTGELFF.

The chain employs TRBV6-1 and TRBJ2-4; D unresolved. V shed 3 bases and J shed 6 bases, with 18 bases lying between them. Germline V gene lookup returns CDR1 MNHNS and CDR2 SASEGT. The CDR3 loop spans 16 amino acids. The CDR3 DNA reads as TGTGCCAGCAGTGAGTTTGCCGGAGACGCAGGAAACATTCAGTACTTC. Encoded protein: CASSEFAGDAGNIQYF.

The CDR3 sequence is CASSSTNEQFF. The CDR3 bases are TGTGCCAGCAGCTCCACAAATGAGCAGTTCTTC. The chain is built from TRBV11-1 and TRBJ2-1; D uncertain. V lost 4 bases and J 7 bases, leaving 5 bases between the germline ends. The CDR3 is 11 amino acids. Germline V gene sequence: CDR1 SGHAT, CDR2 FQDESV (reference sequence). Filled out from reference TRBV11-1 and TRBJ2-1, the complete variable domain reads EAEVAQSPRYKITEKSQAVAFWCDPISGHATLYWYRQILGQGPELLVQFQDESVVDDSQLPKDRFSAERLKGVDSTLKIQPAELGDSAMYLCASSSTNEQFFGPGTRLTVL.

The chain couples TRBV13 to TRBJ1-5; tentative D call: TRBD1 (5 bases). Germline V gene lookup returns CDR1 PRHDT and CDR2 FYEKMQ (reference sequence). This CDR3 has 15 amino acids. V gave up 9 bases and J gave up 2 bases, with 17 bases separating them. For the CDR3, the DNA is TGTGCCAGTGGGGCCGGGGGTCAGGGCAATCAGCCCCAGCATTTT. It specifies CASGAGGQGNQPQHF. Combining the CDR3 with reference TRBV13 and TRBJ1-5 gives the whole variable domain AAGVIQSPRHLIKEKRETATLKCYPIPRHDTVYWYQQGPGQDPQFLISFYEKMQSDKGSIPDRFSAQQFSDYHSELNMSSLELGDSALYFCASGAGGQGNQPQHFGDGTRLSIL.

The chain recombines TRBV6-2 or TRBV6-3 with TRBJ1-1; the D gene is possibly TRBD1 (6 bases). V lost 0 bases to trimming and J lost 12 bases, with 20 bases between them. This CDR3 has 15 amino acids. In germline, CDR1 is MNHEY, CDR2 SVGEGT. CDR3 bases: TGTGCCAGCAGTTACTCGATACAGGGATCTCGCCGCTCTTTCTTT. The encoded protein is CASSYSIQGSRRSFF.

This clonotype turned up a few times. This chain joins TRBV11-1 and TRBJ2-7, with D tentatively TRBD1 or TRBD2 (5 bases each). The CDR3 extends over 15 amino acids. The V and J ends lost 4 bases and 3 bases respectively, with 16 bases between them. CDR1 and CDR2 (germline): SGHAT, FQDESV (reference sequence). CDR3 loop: CASSSDGTVHYEQYF. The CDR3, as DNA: TGTGCCAGCAGCTCGGACGGGACGGTGCACTACGAGCAGTACTTC.

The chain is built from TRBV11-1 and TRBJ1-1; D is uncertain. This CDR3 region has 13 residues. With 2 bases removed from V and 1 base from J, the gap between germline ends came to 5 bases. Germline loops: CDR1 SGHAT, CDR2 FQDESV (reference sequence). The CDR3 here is CASSLQENTEAFF. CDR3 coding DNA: TGTGCCAGCAGCTTACAGGAGAACACTGAAGCTTTCTTT.

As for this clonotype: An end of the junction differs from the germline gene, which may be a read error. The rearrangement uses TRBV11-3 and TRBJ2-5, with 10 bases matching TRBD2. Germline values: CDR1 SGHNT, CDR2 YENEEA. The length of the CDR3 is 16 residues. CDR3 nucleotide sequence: TGTGCCAGCAGCTCACGGGGACTAGCGCGAGGAGAGAACCAGTACTTC. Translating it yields CASSSRGLARGENQYF. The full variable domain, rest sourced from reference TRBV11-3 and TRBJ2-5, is EAGVVQSPRYKIIEKKQPVAFWCNPISGHNTLYWYLQNLGQGPELLIRYENEEAVDDSQLPKDRFSAERLKGVDSTLKIQPAELGDSAVYLCASSSRGLARGENQYFGPGTRLLVL.

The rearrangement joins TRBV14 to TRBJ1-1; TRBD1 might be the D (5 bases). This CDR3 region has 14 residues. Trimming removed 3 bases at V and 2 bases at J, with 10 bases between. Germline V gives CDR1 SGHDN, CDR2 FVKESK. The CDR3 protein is CASSQRTLNTEAFF. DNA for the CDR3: TGTGCCAGCAGCCAGCGGACACTAAACACTGAAGCTTTCTTT.

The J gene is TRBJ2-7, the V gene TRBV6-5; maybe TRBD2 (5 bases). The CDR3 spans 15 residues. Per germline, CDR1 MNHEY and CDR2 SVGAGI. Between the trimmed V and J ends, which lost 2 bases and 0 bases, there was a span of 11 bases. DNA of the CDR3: TGTGCCAGCAGTTACGCACAAGGGAGCTCCTACGAGCAGTACTTC. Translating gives CASSYAQGSSYEQYF.

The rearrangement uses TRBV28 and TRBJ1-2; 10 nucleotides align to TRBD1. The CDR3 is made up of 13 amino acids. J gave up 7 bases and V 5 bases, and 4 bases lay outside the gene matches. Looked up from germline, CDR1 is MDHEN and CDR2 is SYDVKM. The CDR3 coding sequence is TGTGCCAGCAGTCAGGACAGGGGGTTTGGCTACACCTTC. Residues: CASSQDRGFGYTF.

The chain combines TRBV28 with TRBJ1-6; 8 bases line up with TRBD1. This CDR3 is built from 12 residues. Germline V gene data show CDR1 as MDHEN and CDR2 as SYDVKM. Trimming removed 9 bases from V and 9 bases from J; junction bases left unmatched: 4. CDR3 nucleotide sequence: TGTGCCAGTGGGACAGGCTCTTCACCCCTCCACTTT. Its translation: CASGTGSSPLHF.

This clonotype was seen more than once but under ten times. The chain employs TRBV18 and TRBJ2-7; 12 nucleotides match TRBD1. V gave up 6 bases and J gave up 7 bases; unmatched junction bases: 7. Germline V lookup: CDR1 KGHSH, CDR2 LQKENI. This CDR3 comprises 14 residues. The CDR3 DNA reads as TGTGCCAGCTCTCAGGGACAGGGGGCCCAAGAGCAGTACTTC. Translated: CASSQGQGAQEQYF.

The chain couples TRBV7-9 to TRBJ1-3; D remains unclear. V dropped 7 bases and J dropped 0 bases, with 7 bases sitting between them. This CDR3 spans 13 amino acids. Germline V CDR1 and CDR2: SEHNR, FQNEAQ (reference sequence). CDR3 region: CASTEFSGNTIYF. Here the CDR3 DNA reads TGTGCCAGCACGGAATTCTCTGGAAACACCATATATTTT.

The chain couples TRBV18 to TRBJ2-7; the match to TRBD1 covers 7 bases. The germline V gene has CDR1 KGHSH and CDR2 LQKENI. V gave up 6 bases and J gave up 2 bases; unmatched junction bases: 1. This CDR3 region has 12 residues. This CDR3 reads CASSGQPYEQYV. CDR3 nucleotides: TGTGCCAGCTCGGGACAGCCCTACGAGCAGTACGTC.

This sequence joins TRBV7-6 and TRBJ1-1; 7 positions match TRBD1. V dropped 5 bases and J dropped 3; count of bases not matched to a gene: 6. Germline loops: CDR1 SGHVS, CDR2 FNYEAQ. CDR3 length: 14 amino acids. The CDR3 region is CASSIEGGYTEAFF. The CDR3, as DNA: TGTGCCAGCAGCATCGAAGGGGGCTACACTGAAGCTTTCTTT. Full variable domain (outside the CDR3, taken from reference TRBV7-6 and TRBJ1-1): GAGVSQSPRYKVTKRGQDVALRCDPISGHVSLYWYRQALGQGPEFLTYFNYEAQQDKSGLPNDRFSAERPEGSISTLTIQRTEQRDSAMYRCASSIEGGYTEAFFGQGTRLTVV.

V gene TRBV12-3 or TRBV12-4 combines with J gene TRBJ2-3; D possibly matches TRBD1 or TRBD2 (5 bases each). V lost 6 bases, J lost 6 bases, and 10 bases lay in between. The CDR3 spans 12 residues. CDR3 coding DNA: TGTGCCAGCAGCCGTTGGGGGGATACGCAGTATTTT. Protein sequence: CASSRWGDTQYF.

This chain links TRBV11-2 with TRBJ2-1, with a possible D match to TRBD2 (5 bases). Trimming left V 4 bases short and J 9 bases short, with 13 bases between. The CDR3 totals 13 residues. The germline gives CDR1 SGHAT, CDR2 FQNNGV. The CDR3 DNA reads TGTGCCAGCAGCTCCCGGACTGGATCTGAGCAGTTCTTC. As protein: CASSSRTGSEQFF.

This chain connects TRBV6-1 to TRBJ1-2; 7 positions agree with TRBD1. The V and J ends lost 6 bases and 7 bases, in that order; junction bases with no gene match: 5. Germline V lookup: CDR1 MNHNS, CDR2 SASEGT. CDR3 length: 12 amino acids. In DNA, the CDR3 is TGTGCCAGCAGGGGGACAGTTGCTGGCTACACCTTC. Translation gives CASRGTVAGYTF.

CDR3 protein: CASTSQGDHGYTF. CDR3 coding DNA: TGTGCCAGCACTAGTCAGGGAGACCATGGCTACACCTTC. V is TRBV12-3 or TRBV12-4 and J is TRBJ1-2; D is possibly TRBD1 (5 bases). V was trimmed by 7 bases and J by 6 bases, leaving 15 bases between them. The CDR3 runs 13 residues.